The entry below gives a single T cell receptor (beta chain) sequence along with its context. The same CDR3 also results from other DNA sequences found in this sample. These data belong to a study of blood T cell repertoires in COVID-19. CDR3 size: 14 residues. CDR1 and CDR2 from the germline V gene are SGHRS and YFSETQ. Trimming cost V 4 bases and J 5 bases; bases outside gene matches: 5. Clones were sequenced by immunoSEQ multiplex PCR, and TCRdb holds only the in-frame ones, with some missing. The sample shows 110,000 or so clones, around 80% of them seen only once. The chain links TRBV5-1 to TRBJ1-4; 7 nucleotides align to TRBD1. This receptor was taken from a woman older than 75 with acute or convalescent COVID-19. The sequenced sample was peripheral blood. The CDR3 nucleotides are TGCGCCAGCAGCCTTGGGACAGCCAATGAAAAACTGTTTTTT. Translation: CASSLGTANEKLFF. Drawing the rest from reference TRBV5-1 and TRBJ1-4, the complete variable domain is KAGVTQTPRYLIKTRGQQVTLSCSPISGHRSVSWYQQTPGQGLQFLFEYFSETQRNKGNFPGRFSGRQFSNSRSEMNVSTLELGDSALYLCASSLGTANEKLFFGSGTQLSVL.